Below, 9 T cell receptor beta chains from the same sample are listed, as sequenced in a study of control samples from healthy donors and cancer patients. Sequencing was performed with immunoSEQ multiplex PCR; in TCRdb, only in-frame clones are kept and a portion is missing. Among about 160,000 clones listed, 95% to 96% were seen once. The sample comprised blood. These receptors originate from a woman in her twenties or thirties in good health.

The gene calls are TRBV27 and TRBJ2-7; no firm D call. CDR1 and CDR2 (germline): MNHEY, SMNVEV (reference sequence). This CDR3 is 12 amino acids long. Trimming took 1 base from V and 6 from J, leaving 7 bases between them. In DNA, the CDR3 is TGTGCCAGCAGTTTATTGGTCGGCGAGCAGTACTTC. It specifies CASSLLVGEQYF.

The chain combines TRBV5-4 with TRBJ2-1; D is perhaps TRBD1 or TRBD2 (7 bases each). The CDR3 covers 16 residues. Germline loops: CDR1 SGHNT, CDR2 YYREEE (reference sequence). The V end was cut by 3 bases, the J end by 4 bases, with 17 bases between. In DNA, the CDR3 is TGTGCCAGCAGCTCGGGGAGGGACAGAACATACAATGAGCAGTTCTTC. This encodes CASSSGRDRTYNEQFF.

The rearrangement joins TRBV6-6 to TRBJ2-2; maybe TRBD2 (7 bases). The CDR3 runs 14 residues. Trimming removed 6 bases from V and 7 bases from J, with 15 bases in between. Per germline, CDR1 MNHNY and CDR2 SVGAGI (reference sequence). CDR3 sequence (DNA): TGTGCCAGCAGCCCCGGGGGGCTCGTCGGGGAGCTGTTTTTT. It codes for CASSPGGLVGELFF.

This clone was observed a few times. The chain carries TRBV30 and TRBJ2-6, with TRBD2 matching 7 bases. This CDR3 region has 16 residues. CDR1 is GTSNPN, CDR2 SVGIG, per germline (reference sequence). V was pared by 5 bases and J by 0 bases, with 7 bases of the junction left unmatched. This chain's CDR3 is CAWEMGGSSGANVLTF. Written as DNA, the CDR3 is TGTGCCTGGGAAATGGGAGGGAGCTCTGGGGCCAACGTCCTGACTTTC.

J is TRBJ1-4 and V is TRBV2; tentative D call: TRBD1 (5 bases). V lost 6 bases to trimming and J lost 6 bases, with 11 bases between them. Per germline, CDR1 SNHLY and CDR2 FYNNEI. This CDR3 is built from 13 residues. The CDR3 nucleotides read TGTGCCAGCAGCCGGGACCCGTATGAAAAACTGTTTTTT. It is translated as CASSRDPYEKLFF.

This chain connects TRBV27 to TRBJ2-4; 9 bases agree with TRBD2. The CDR3 is 16 amino acids. Germline CDR1 is MNHEY and CDR2 is SMNVEV (reference sequence). V dropped 8 bases and J dropped 9; count of bases not matched to a gene: 17. This chain's CDR3 is CASGRDGSGSPGIQYF. The CDR3 DNA reads as TGTGCCAGCGGCCGGGATGGTAGCGGGAGTCCGGGCATTCAGTACTTC.

The V call is TRBV21-1, the J call TRBJ2-4; the tabulated D call, TRBD1, remains unverified against the DNA. TRBV21-1 represents a pseudogene. The CDR3 spans 18 residues. The CDR3 region has the DNA TGTGCCAGCAGCAAAGCGTCGACAGGGGAGCTAGCCAAAAACATTCAGTACTTC. Translated, it gives CASSKASTGELAKNIQYF.

CDR3 residues: CASGAWTGEDQPQHF. Written as DNA, the CDR3 is TGTGCCAGCGGTGCCTGGACAGGGGAGGACCAGCCCCAGCATTTT. The chain links TRBV2 to TRBJ1-5; 9 nucleotides match TRBD1. The CDR3 sequence is 15 residues long. Germline values: CDR1 SNHLY, CDR2 FYNNEI. V dropped 8 bases and J dropped 7; count of bases not matched to a gene: 12.

The rearrangement uses TRBV15 and TRBJ1-5; D not resolved. The CDR3 spans 15 residues. Germline CDR1 reads LNHNV; CDR2 reads YYDKDF (reference sequence). V lost 1 base, J lost 2 bases, and 9 bases lay in between. This CDR3 is CATSRVRHGNQPQHF. In DNA, the CDR3 is TGTGCCACCAGCAGAGTTCGGCATGGCAATCAGCCCCAGCATTTT.